The 13 T cell receptor beta chains below were found in one sample sequenced in a study of T cell responses to AZD1222 COVID-19 vaccine. Measured with immunoSEQ multiplex PCR; TCRdb has only the in-frame clones, and not every one. The sample shows roughly 70,000 clones, around 82% of them seen only once. The material was peripheral blood, obtained on day 0 of AZD1222 vaccination. Receptors originate from an adult in good health.

This clone came up once. The rearrangement uses TRBV4-2 and TRBJ2-2; the D gene is possibly TRBD2 (6 bases). Trimming shortened V by 2 bases and J by 2 bases, and 12 bases separated the two germline ends. From germline, CDR1 is LGHNA and CDR2 YNFKEQ. The CDR3 extends over 16 amino acids. CDR3 in amino acids: CASSQPGDLNTGELFF. The CDR3 DNA sequence: TGTGCCAGCAGCCAACCGGGGGATCTAAACACCGGGGAGCTGTTTTTT.

The chain combines TRBV2 with TRBJ1-2; no reliable D call. Germline V gene lookup returns CDR1 SNHLY and CDR2 FYNNEI. V gave up 6 bases and J gave up 6 bases, with 20 bases separating them. CDR3 length: 15 residues. CDR3 residues: CASRPGSGIEDGYTF. In DNA form, the CDR3 reads TGTGCCAGCAGACCCGGGAGCGGGATTGAGGATGGCTACACCTTC.

The chain combines TRBV5-6 with TRBJ2-7; D is perhaps TRBD2 (6 bases). CDR3 length equals 17 residues. Germline loops: CDR1 SGHDT, CDR2 YYEEEE. V lost 2 bases to trimming and J lost 3 bases, with 21 bases between them. The CDR3 region has the DNA TGTGCCAGCAGCTTTTCCAACCTGGCGGGGTCCAACTACGAGCAGTACTTC. It encodes CASSFSNLAGSNYEQYF.

The chain is built from TRBV11-3 and TRBJ2-1; tentatively, D is TRBD1 (6 bases). This CDR3 is built from 15 residues. CDR1 and CDR2 from the germline V gene are SGHNT and YENEEA. V was cut by 5 bases and J by 9 bases, with 20 bases left in between. In DNA form, the CDR3 reads TGTGCCAGCAGCCAGGGGACGGAAGGTCAGGGTGAGCAGTTCTTC. Encoded protein: CASSQGTEGQGEQFF. Based on the CDR3 plus reference TRBV11-3 and TRBJ2-1, the full variable domain is EAGVVQSPRYKIIEKKQPVAFWCNPISGHNTLYWYLQNLGQGPELLIRYENEEAVDDSQLPKDRFSAERLKGVDSTLKIQPAELGDSAVYLCASSQGTEGQGEQFFGPGTRLTVL.

This clone appeared a single time. This rearrangement joins TRBV7-2 to TRBJ1-1; a weak D match, TRBD1 (5 bases). The CDR3 extends over 14 amino acids. From germline, CDR1 is SGHTA and CDR2 FQGNSA. Trimming took off 5 bases at V and 4 bases at J, with 14 bases between the two ends. The CDR3 loop is CASSPGRTVTEAFF. The DNA of the CDR3 is TGTGCCAGCAGCCCGGGACGGACCGTCACTGAAGCTTTCTTT.

This clone was recorded a few times. This chain connects TRBV7-9 to TRBJ2-5; unclear D gene. This CDR3 has 14 amino acids. The germline gives CDR1 SEHNR, CDR2 FQNEAQ (reference sequence). V was trimmed by 5 bases and J by 4 bases, leaving 14 bases between them. CDR3 in DNA: TGTGCCAGCAGCCAAAGACCGGCGTCAGAGACCCAGTACTTC. Translating gives CASSQRPASETQYF.

This clone occurred once. The chain links TRBV7-2 to TRBJ2-2; 8 nucleotides line up with TRBD2. This CDR3 comprises 14 residues. The germline CDR1 and CDR2 sequences are SGHTA and FQGNSA. V gave up 11 bases and J gave up 2 bases; unmatched junction bases: 7. The CDR3 DNA sequence: TGTGCCTGCTCCCGGGGGGGTAACACCGGGGAGCTGTTTTTT. Amino acid sequence: CACSRGGNTGELFF.

The chain joins TRBV29-1 to TRBJ2-7, with 7 bases lining up with TRBD1. The CDR3 is 11 residues long. From germline, CDR1 is SQVTM and CDR2 ANQGSEA. V lost 6 bases, J lost 3 bases, and 2 bases stayed unmatched. CDR3 residues: CSVGDSYEQYF. The CDR3 DNA sequence: TGCAGCGTGGGGGACAGCTACGAGCAGTACTTC.

This sequence joins TRBV10-3 and TRBJ1-2; 8 nucleotides line up with TRBD1. The trim removed 2 bases at V and 3 bases at J, leaving 11 bases unmatched. Germline V gives CDR1 ENHRY, CDR2 SYGVKD. The CDR3 has 17 amino acids. CDR3 nucleotides: TGTGCCATCAGTGAGGTCGCAGGGGGCGGCATTTACTATGGCTACACCTTC. Translating gives CAISEVAGGGIYYGYTF.

The chain employs TRBV7-3 and TRBJ1-1, with D unresolved. Germline-derived CDR1 and CDR2 are SGHTA and FQGTGA. This CDR3 has 13 residues. V lost 5 bases, J lost 2 bases, and 9 bases lay in between. The CDR3 bases are TGTGCCAGCAGCACCCACAGAAACACTGAAGCTTTCTTT. This translates into CASSTHRNTEAFF.

This clone was seen only once. The gene calls are TRBV9 and TRBJ2-5; 10 nucleotides line up with TRBD2. V shed 4 bases and J 3 bases; nucleotides not matched to a gene: 9. Germline V lookup: CDR1 SGDLS, CDR2 YYNGEE. This CDR3 comprises 16 residues. The CDR3 coding sequence is TGTGCCAGCAGCACCCGTCCTAGCGGGGGAAAAGAGACCCAGTACTTC. This codes for CASSTRPSGGKETQYF.

The genes are TRBV6-1 and TRBJ1-6; weak D call: TRBD1 (5 bases). The CDR3 loop spans 13 amino acids. The V end lost 3 bases, the J end lost 9 bases, and 9 bases lay between the germline ends. Germline V CDR1 and CDR2: MNHNS, SASEGT. CDR3 coding DNA: TGTGCCAGCAGTGACGACAGAAGTTCACCCCTCCACTTT. Encoded protein: CASSDDRSSPLHF.

V and J are TRBV20-1 and TRBJ1-1, with D unresolved. V was cut by 4 bases and J by 10 bases, with 13 bases left in between. The V gene's germline CDR1 is DFQATT and CDR2 SNEGSKA (reference sequence). There are 11 residues in the CDR3. The CDR3 DNA reads as TGCAGTGCTATTATGCCCGGGAGAGCTTTCTTT. This gives the protein CSAIMPGRAFF.